The entry below gives a single TCR beta chain sequence along with its context. Its cognate antigen has yet to be identified. Base qualities are missing; no much larger clone stands one base away. Receptor amplification or capture employed the immunoSEQ multiplex PCR assay. TCRdb mirrors the immuneACCESS table, restricted to in-frame sequences. Some clones are absent from its copies; in checked studies, under half trace to an unresolved V gene, and the reason for the others is unknown. Here the sample has about 73,000 clones; about 92% occur a single time. The ten largest clones capture roughly 3% of the sample. This sample stems from a study of T cell changes during pregnancy in multiple sclerosis (dated by TCRdb to the late 2010s). At the level of the whole study: Changes in the T cell repertoire over the course of pregnancy were examined in this study in women with multiple sclerosis.

From the cysteine through the phenylalanine, the CDR3 covers 14 amino acids. CDR3 DNA only is kept here, 42 bases in frame from base 1. V is cut by 10 bases and J by 6 bases, and the space between the germline ends is 20 bases. The germline V gene supplies CDR1 SNHLY and CDR2 FYNNEI. The rearrangement joined TRBV2 to TRBJ2-3; the D gene is not confidently resolved. The clonotype originates from a female donor in good health, enrolled as a control in a pregnancy study. Source: peripheral blood, taken in the third trimester of pregnancy. The CDR3 protein: CAIAEAFAGDTQYF. The nucleotide sequence reads TGTGCCATCGCCGAGGCTTTTGCCGGCGATACGCAGTATTTT.